This is a list of T cell receptor beta chains from one sample in a study of siplizumab effects on memory and regulatory T cells. The assay was immunoSEQ multiplex PCR, and TCRdb's table has in-frame clones only and misses some. Here the sample spans around 78,000 clones, roughly 89% being singletons. Sequencing was done on a sample of CD8+ T cells sorted from blood. The receptors here all came from a human donor in good health. CDR3s include the opening cysteine and the closing phenylalanine or tryptophan. A D gene is named only where the DNA matches it firmly. Not all rows give a size; the values are once, few, many and, for expanded clones, a class.

V,J,D,size,DNA,CDR3
TRBV13,TRBJ2-1,-,-,TGTGCCAGCGCGCCCGGGCTGGACAATGAGCAGTTCTTC,CASAPGLDNEQFF
TRBV29-1,TRBJ2-7,-,few,TGCAGCGTTGAAGTGCTGGGCACCTACGAGCAGTACTTC,CSVEVLGTYEQYF
TRBV15,TRBJ2-3,-,-,TGTGCCACCAGCAGAGTACGGGCGACAGATACGCAGTATTTT,CATSRVRATDTQYF
TRBV5-5,TRBJ2-6,-,-,TGTGCCAGCAGCTTGGCCTCCTCTGGGGCCAACGTCCTGACTTTC,CASSLASSGANVLTF
TRBV4-1,TRBJ2-7,-,-,TGCGCCAGCAGCCAATTACGGCAGGGGGAGCAGTACTTC,CASSQLRQGEQYF
TRBV6-4,TRBJ1-1,-,-,TGTGCCAGCAGTCCCCTGTCAGGGAACACTGAAGCTTTCTTT,CASSPLSGNTEAFF
TRBV14,TRBJ2-1,TRBD1,-,TGTGCCAGCAGTCGTACAGGGACAGCCTACTACAATGAGCAGTTCTTC,CASSRTGTAYYNEQFF
TRBV27,TRBJ2-7,-,-,TGTGCCAGCCGCCGAGTGGGGTCGAGCTACGAGCAGTACTTC,CASRRVGSSYEQYF
TRBV19,TRBJ2-7,-,-,TGTGCCAGTAGTATAGGTGGAGCAGGGTACGAGCAGTACTTC,CASSIGGAGYEQYF
TRBV29-1,TRBJ2-2,TRBD1,-,TGCAGCGCCCAGGGGGCGCACACCGGGGAGCTGTTTTTT,CSAQGAHTGELFF
TRBV5-4,TRBJ2-7,TRBD1,once,TGTGCCAGCAGCTTGGTTGGGACAGGGTTACACGAGCAGTACTTC,CASSLVGTGLHEQYF
TRBV19,TRBJ1-2,-,-,TGTGCCAGTAGTATTGTTGTCCGAGATTTCTATGGCTACACCTTC,CASSIVVRDFYGYTF
TRBV6-6,TRBJ1-1,TRBD1,-,TGTGCCAGCAGTTTCACCGGGACAGCCTTCACTGAAGCTTTCTTT,CASSFTGTAFTEAFF
TRBV7-9,TRBJ1-4,-,-,TGTGCCAGCAGCCCTGGACGGGACTCTCTTGAAAAACTGTTTTTT,CASSPGRDSLEKLFF
TRBV6-5,TRBJ2-1,TRBD2,-,TGTGCCAGCAACCAGAGGACTAGCGGCTACAATGAGCAGTTCTTC,CASNQRTSGYNEQFF
TRBV27,TRBJ2-1,TRBD1,-,TGTGCCAGCAGTGAGACATCAGGGGGCTTCCACAATGAGCAGTTCTTC,CASSETSGGFHNEQFF
TRBV15,TRBJ2-7,TRBD1,-,TGTGCCACCAGCAGAGATCGTGTCGGACAGGGCACCTACGAGCAGTACTTC,CATSRDRVGQGTYEQYF
TRBV7-9,TRBJ1-4,-,-,TGTGCCAGCAGCGGGCAGATCTATTATGAAAAACTGTTTTTT,CASSGQIYYEKLFF
TRBV25-1,TRBJ2-2,-,-,TGTGCCAGCAGTGAATGGATAGCAGCAGGGGAGCTGTTTTTT,CASSEWIAAGELFF
TRBV6-5,TRBJ2-7,-,-,TGTGCCAGCAGTCCCCATCCCTACGAGCAGTACTTC,CASSPHPYEQYF
TRBV7-6,TRBJ1-1,-,-,TGTGCCAGCAGCACCGTGGCATACACTGAAGCTTTCTTT,CASSTVAYTEAFF
TRBV6-6,TRBJ1-1,-,-,TGTGCCAGCAGTTTCCAAAACACTGAAGCTTTCTTT,CASSFQNTEAFF
TRBV2,TRBJ2-1,-,-,TGTGCCAGTGGGTACAATGAGCAGTTCTTC,CASGYNEQFF
TRBV6-6,TRBJ1-2,-,-,TGTGCCAGCAGTTACTCGGCCAGCGGGGCCTACACCTTC,CASSYSASGAYTF
TRBV6-5,TRBJ2-5,-,-,TGTGCCGTAGGGCTAGCCCCTCAAGAGACCCAGTACTTC,CAVGLAPQETQYF
TRBV19,TRBJ2-1,-,-,TGTGCCAGTAGTATACAATCGGGACTTACCTACAATGAGCAGTTCTTC,CASSIQSGLTYNEQFF
TRBV13,TRBJ1-2,TRBD1,-,TGTGCCAGCAGCCCGTCGGGACAGGGCGGGGACTATGGCTACACCTTC,CASSPSGQGGDYGYTF
TRBV6-5,TRBJ1-2,-,-,TGTGCCAGCAGTTTTAGGGGATCTGGCTACACCTTC,CASSFRGSGYTF
TRBV6-1,TRBJ2-7,-,-,TGTGCCAGCAGTGAAGCGCCCCCGACAGGCATTTCCCACGAGCAGTACTTC,CASSEAPPTGISHEQYF
TRBV14,TRBJ1-3,-,-,TGTGCCAGCAGCCAGCTACAGGGAAGCTCTGGAAACACCATATATTTT,CASSQLQGSSGNTIYF
TRBV25-1,TRBJ2-7,-,-,TGTGCCAGCAGTGATCGGGTATCCTACGAGCAGTACTTC,CASSDRVSYEQYF
TRBV2,TRBJ1-1,-,-,TGTGCCAGCAGTGAGATTGAAGCTTTCTTT,CASSEIEAFF
TRBV10-3,TRBJ2-7,TRBD2,-,TGTGCCACCTTCCACCCGCCTAGCGGGGATTACGAGCAGTACTTC,CATFHPPSGDYEQYF
TRBV29-1,TRBJ2-3,TRBD2,-,TGCAGCGTTGAAGAAGCGGGAGTGTACCACTACACAGATACGCAGTATTTT,CSVEEAGVYHYTDTQYF
TRBV13,TRBJ2-7,-,-,TGTGCCAGCAGCCCCGACAGCTCCCACGAGCAGTACTTC,CASSPDSSHEQYF
TRBV7-9,TRBJ1-5,-,once,TGTGCCAGCAGCTTGGGCTCTCAGCCCCAGCATTTT,CASSLGSQPQHF
TRBV2,TRBJ1-2,-,-,TGTGCCAGCAGGAGGACAGCTAACTATGGCTACACCTTC,CASRRTANYGYTF
TRBV2,TRBJ2-3,TRBD2,-,TGTGCCAGCAGTGAACCGGGGTGGAAGCGGGAGCTCACAGATACGCAGTATTTT,CASSEPGWKRELTDTQYF
TRBV4-1,TRBJ1-1,TRBD1,-,TGCGCCAGCAGCTATCAGGGGGCCACTGAAGCTTTCTTT,CASSYQGATEAFF
TRBV29-1,TRBJ2-7,-,-,TGCAGCGTTGTAGCTCCCAGCTCCTACGAGCAGTACTTC,CSVVAPSSYEQYF
TRBV2,TRBJ1-5,-,-,TGTGCCAGCAGTGAAGGGCAGGAAAATCAGCCCCAGCATTTT,CASSEGQENQPQHF
TRBV5-1,TRBJ1-6,-,-,TGCGCCAGCAGCTTGGCCGGGCTGTATAATTCACCCCTCCACTTT,CASSLAGLYNSPLHF
TRBV18,TRBJ1-2,TRBD1,once,TGTGCCAGCTCACCACTCGACAGGGCGGACTATGGCTACACCTTC,CASSPLDRADYGYTF
TRBV6-6,TRBJ1-1,-,once,TGTGCCAGCAGTTACTCCCCAGTAACTATGAACACTGAAGCTTTCTTT,CASSYSPVTMNTEAFF
TRBV4-1,TRBJ1-1,TRBD1,-,TGCGCCAGCAGCCAAGATGGGGGCAGGGGGCCTATGAACACTGAAGCTTTCTTT,CASSQDGGRGPMNTEAFF
TRBV6-5,TRBJ2-7,-,-,TGTGCCAGCAGTAAGTTCAATGGGGACGAGCAGTACTTC,CASSKFNGDEQYF
TRBV5-6,TRBJ1-1,-,-,TGTGCCAGCAGTATAGGGACATTTGAAGCTTTCTTT,CASSIGTFEAFF
TRBV7-9,TRBJ2-7,TRBD1,few,TGTGCCAGCAGCCCAGACAGGGGACACGAGCAGTACTTC,CASSPDRGHEQYF
TRBV13,TRBJ2-7,-,-,TGTGCCAGCAGCGCTTACAGGGGAGGGAACGAGCAGTACTTC,CASSAYRGGNEQYF